This T cell receptor beta chain was sequenced for a study of OX40 agonist ivuxolimab in advanced cancers. For the study at large: An agonistic anti-OX40 (CD134) antibody, ivuxolimab, was used to treat the patients.

CDR1 and CDR2 from the germline V gene are SGHTA and FQGNSA. The V end lost 4 bases, the J end lost 9 bases, and 16 bases lay between the germline ends. The CDR3 loop spans 14 amino acids. The table came from immunoSEQ multiplex PCR; TCRdb's copy has only in-frame clones and leaves some out. The table shows roughly 100,000 clones, with approximately 93% occurring only once. Sequencing was performed on CD4+ or CD8+ T cells sorted from blood, taken in a trial of the OX40 agonist ivuxolimab. The chain couples TRBV7-2 to TRBJ1-5; tentative D call: TRBD1 (6 bases). This TCR came from an adult with an advanced solid tumor such as melanoma, head and neck, liver or kidney cancer. In DNA form, the CDR3 reads TGTGCCAGCAGCTCCACCGGGGGGGCGGGGCCCCAGCATTTT. This translates into CASSSTGGAGPQHF.